This note documents a single T cell receptor (beta chain) sequence. Looked up from germline, CDR1 is MNHEY and CDR2 is SMNVEV (reference sequence). The CDR3 length is 13 residues. V was clipped by 5 bases and J by 6 bases, with 12 bases between them. No patient received treatment before thyroid surgery. Authors' data handling: A distant-metastasis classifier for papillary thyroid cancer was built using CDR3 differences across clinicopathological groups. TCRdb reprocessed the PCR reads via MiXCR. These V and J calls are TCRdb output, not the study's own analysis. Of 20,000 or so clones in the sample, about 23% are singletons; the top ten hold about 70%. The source of the sample is a study of metastatic and nonmetastatic thyroid tumors. Overall study context: Across blood and tumor or nodule tissue, repertoires from malignant and benign thyroid patients were compared with one another.

This chain connects TRBV27 to TRBJ2-3; D not certain. The TCR sequence derives from a male donor with papillary thyroid cancer or a benign thyroid nodule (not recorded which). Some clones in this sample may be carry-over from other donors' samples. The specimen was blood. The CDR3 loop is CASSISRPDTQYF. For the CDR3, the DNA is TGTGCCAGCAGTATTTCGCGCCCCGATACGCAGTATTTT.